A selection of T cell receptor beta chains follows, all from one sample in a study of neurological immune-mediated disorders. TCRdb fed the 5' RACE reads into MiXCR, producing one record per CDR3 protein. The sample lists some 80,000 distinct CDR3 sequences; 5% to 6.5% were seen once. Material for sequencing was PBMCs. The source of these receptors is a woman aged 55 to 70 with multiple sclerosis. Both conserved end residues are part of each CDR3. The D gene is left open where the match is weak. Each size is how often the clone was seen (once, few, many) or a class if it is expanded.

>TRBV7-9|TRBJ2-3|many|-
CASSFGSTDTQYF
TGTGCCAGCAGCTTTGGGAGCACAGATACGCAGTATTTT
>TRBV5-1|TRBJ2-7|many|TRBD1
CASSLPGTGDYEQYF
TGCGCCAGCAGCTTACCCGGGACAGGGGACTACGAGCAGTACTTC
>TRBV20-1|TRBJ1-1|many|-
CSAKTPNTEAFF
TGCAGTGCCAAGACACCGAACACTGAAGCTTTCTTT
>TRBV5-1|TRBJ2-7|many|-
CASAVLTGDEQYF
TGCGCCAGTGCCGTGCTTACGGGGGACGAGCAGTACTTC
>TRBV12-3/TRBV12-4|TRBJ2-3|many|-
CASSLGAGRGTDTQYF
TGTGCCAGCAGTTTAGGGGCGGGGCGAGGCACAGATACGCAGTATTTT
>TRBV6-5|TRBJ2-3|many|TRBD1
CASNRQGPPTDTQYF
TGTGCCAGCAACCGACAGGGACCCCCCACAGATACGCAGTATTTT
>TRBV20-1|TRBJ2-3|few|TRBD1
CSASSGTGSLGTQYF
TGCAGTGCTAGCTCTGGGACAGGGTCGTTAGGTACGCAGTATTTT
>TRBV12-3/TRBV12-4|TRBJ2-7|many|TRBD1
CASSLRGQGGNEQYF
TGTGCCAGCAGTTTAAGAGGACAGGGAGGAAACGAGCAGTACTTC
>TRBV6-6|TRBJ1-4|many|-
CASSYGRLTDNEKLFF
TGTGCCAGCAGTTACGGAAGATTAACAGATAATGAAAAACTGTTTTTT
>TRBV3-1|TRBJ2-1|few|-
CASSQGVVAAEQFF
TGTGCCAGCAGCCAGGGGGTAGTTGCCGCTGAGCAGTTCTTC
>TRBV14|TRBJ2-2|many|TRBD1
CASSSWTGSTGELFF
TGTGCCAGCAGCTCGTGGACAGGGAGCACCGGGGAGCTGTTTTTT
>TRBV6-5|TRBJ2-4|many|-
CASSYSSQIAPKNIQYF
TGTGCCAGCAGTTACTCGAGTCAGATTGCTCCCAAAAACATTCAGTACTTC
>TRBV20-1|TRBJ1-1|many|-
CSAPIRNTEAFF
TGCAGTGCTCCTATCAGAAACACTGAAGCTTTCTTT
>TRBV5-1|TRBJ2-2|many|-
CASSLVQGYTGELFF
TGCGCCAGCAGCTTGGTTCAGGGTTACACCGGGGAGCTGTTTTTT
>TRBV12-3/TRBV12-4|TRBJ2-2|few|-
CASQRQNTGELFF
TGTGCCAGCCAGCGGCAGAACACCGGGGAGCTGTTTTTT